This note documents a single T cell receptor (beta chain) sequence. The target antigen is unknown. Here immunoSEQ multiplex PCR was the method, and the copy in TCRdb shows in-frame clones only, minus some. The sample shows 95,000 to 130,000 clones, about 90% of them seen only once. With 3 bases clipped from V and 2 bases from J, the junction kept 2 bases outside the gene matches. The CDR3 spans 14 residues. Germline V lookup: CDR1 SGHRS, CDR2 YFSETQ. This sample is drawn from a study of T cell responses to AZD1222 COVID-19 vaccine. Study outcomes and limitations: Repertoire samples came only from after the peak T cell response. Donors were chiefly white British, with a greater number of females, and clonal diversity was perhaps underestimated. Just 5 or 6 AZD1222 recipients tested seropositive at baseline. Regions 160-218 and 743-854 held dominance among vaccine-associated CD4 TCRs, which spanned spike.

The sample here was peripheral blood, taken 28 days after the second AZD1222 dose. The receptor was derived from an adult who received the AZD1222 COVID-19 vaccine. The chain has TRBV5-1 and TRBJ1-2; 9 bases are shared with TRBD1. CDR3 coding DNA: TGCGCCAGCAGCTCACAGGGGGCGAACTATGGCTACACCTTC. Protein: CASSSQGANYGYTF.